This T cell receptor beta chain was recovered during a study of T cells after yellow fever vaccination. Conversion of TCR transcripts into cDNA relied on 5'RACE template switching, which added a universal primer site and UMIs. TCRdb reprocessed the 5' RACE reads via MiXCR and lists one record per CDR3 protein. The table shows 100,000 to 150,000 distinct CDR3 sequences, with about 8.2% occurring only once. Germline lookup yields CDR1 LGHNA and CDR2 YNFKEQ. Trimming cost V 11 bases and J 0 bases; bases outside gene matches: 4. The CDR3 extends over 13 amino acids. General study findings and limits: A weaker but faster secondary response was observed, peaking on day 5 versus 15. A large majority of primary-vaccination clones showed up again after the booster (approximately 96% CD4, about 90% CD8).

This clonotype was counted between two and nine times. No antigen is known for it. The sequence was obtained from a man aged 18-30 years who received the YFV17D yellow fever vaccine. The starting material was CD8+ T cells sorted from PBMCs, obtained on the day of the yellow fever booster vaccination. This sequence joins TRBV4-2 and TRBJ2-1, with TRBD2 matching 7 bases. The chain's CDR3 is CASGGSSYNEQFF. For the CDR3, the DNA is TGTGCCTCCGGGGGGAGCTCCTACAATGAGCAGTTCTTC.